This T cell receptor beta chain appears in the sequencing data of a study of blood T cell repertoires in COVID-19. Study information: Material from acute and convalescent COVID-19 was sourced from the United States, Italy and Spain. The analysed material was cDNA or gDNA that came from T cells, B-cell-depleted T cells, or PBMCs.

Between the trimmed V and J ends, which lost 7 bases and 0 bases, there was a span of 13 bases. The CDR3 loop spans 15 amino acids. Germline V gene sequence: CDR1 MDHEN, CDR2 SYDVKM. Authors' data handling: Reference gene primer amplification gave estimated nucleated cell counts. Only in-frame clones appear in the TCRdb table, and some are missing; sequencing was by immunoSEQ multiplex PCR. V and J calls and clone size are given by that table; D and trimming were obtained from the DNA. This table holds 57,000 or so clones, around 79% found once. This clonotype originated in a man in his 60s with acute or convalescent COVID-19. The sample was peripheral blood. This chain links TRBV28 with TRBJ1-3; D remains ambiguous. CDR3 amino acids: CASIGSGLSGNTIYF. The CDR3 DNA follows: TGTGCCAGCATAGGCAGCGGTCTCTCTGGAAACACCATATATTTT.